Presented here are 5 T cell receptor beta chains from one specimen sequenced in a study of monozygotic twins with inflammatory bowel disease. TCRdb reworked the 5' RACE reads into one entry per CDR3 protein, no DNA. The sample includes about 160,000 distinct CDR3 sequences. Sequenced input: blood. All receptors derive from a human donor with ulcerative colitis or Crohn's disease, or a healthy co-twin of an affected twin (not recorded which).

This chain joins TRBV3-1 and TRBJ2-1. The germline gives CDR1 LGHDT, CDR2 YNNKEL (reference sequence). This CDR3 has 16 residues. The CDR3 here is CASSQEPFSFYNEQFF.

The chain is built from TRBV7-2 and TRBJ1-2; TCRdb indicates TRBD1, and absent DNA this call remains unverified. The germline V gene has CDR1 SGHTA and CDR2 FQGNSA. The CDR3 consists of 14 residues. The CDR3: CASSLVAGRGGYTF.

The rearrangement uses TRBV11-2 and TRBJ1-5. This CDR3 has 13 residues. Germline V gives CDR1 SGHAT, CDR2 FQNNGV. The CDR3 sequence: CASSLEANQPQHF. Looking up the rest from reference TRBV11-2 and TRBJ1-5 gives the full variable domain: EAGVAQSPRYKIIEKRQSVAFWCNPISGHATLYWYQQILGQGPKLLIQFQNNGVVDDSQLPKDRFSAERLKGVDSTLKIQPAKLEDSAVYLCASSLEANQPQHFGDGTRLSIL.

This rearrangement joins TRBV7-2 to TRBJ2-7; TCRdb picks TRBD1, but there is no DNA to check that call. This CDR3 is built from 15 residues. Germline lookup yields CDR1 SGHTA and CDR2 FQGNSA. The chain's CDR3 is CASSRTGQGALWQYF. The full variable domain, with the rest looked up from reference TRBV7-2 and TRBJ2-7, is GAGVSQSPSNKVTEKGKDVELRCDPISGHTALYWYRQSLGQGLEFLIYFQGNSAPDKSGLPSDRFSAERTGGSVSTLTIQRTQQEDSAVYLCASSRTGQGALWQYFGPGTRLTVT.

V and J are TRBV5-1 and TRBJ2-1; the TCRdb call, TRBD2, lacks DNA for checking. The CDR3 covers 16 residues. CDR1 and CDR2 from the germline V gene are SGHRS and YFSETQ. This CDR3 reads CASSLGRLAGANEQFF.